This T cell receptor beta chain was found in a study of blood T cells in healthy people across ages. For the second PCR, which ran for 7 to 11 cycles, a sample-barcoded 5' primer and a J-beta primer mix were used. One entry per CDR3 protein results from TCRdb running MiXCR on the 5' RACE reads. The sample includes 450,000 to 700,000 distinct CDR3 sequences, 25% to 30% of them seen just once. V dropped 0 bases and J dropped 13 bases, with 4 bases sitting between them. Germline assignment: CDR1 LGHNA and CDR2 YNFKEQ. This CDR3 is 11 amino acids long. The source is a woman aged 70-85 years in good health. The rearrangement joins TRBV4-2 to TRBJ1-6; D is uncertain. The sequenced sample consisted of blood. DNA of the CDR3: TGTGCCAGCAGCCAAGACAACCCCCTCCACTTT. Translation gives CASSQDNPLHF.